This section outlines one T cell receptor (beta chain) sequence together with its context. This entry belongs to a study of cytomegalovirus exposure and HLA in healthy donors. Looking at the study overall: Across 350 to 500 genotyped donors, more than 75% landed in the Caucasian-associated ancestry cluster.

The CDR3 consists of 10 residues. Germline V gene data show CDR1 as SGDLS and CDR2 as YYNGEE. V shed 1 base and J shed 9 bases, with 4 bases lying between them. The primer mix had 60 Vbeta and 13 Jbeta primers. Assay used: immunoSEQ multiplex PCR; TCRdb lists only in-frame clones, some missing. This table holds more than 80,000 clones, more than 60% found once. Sequenced material: PBMCs. The chain recombines TRBV9 with TRBJ2-5; D remains unclear. This sequence was found in a man between 18 and 29 years old in good health and CMV-seropositive. The CDR3 region has the DNA TGTGCCAGCAGCGTACGGGCCCAGTACTTC. This codes for CASSVRAQYF.